This TCR beta chain derives from a study of cytomegalovirus exposure and HLA in healthy donors. Study-level information: From HLA-typed donors, an early data release held about 85 million unique TCRs. Researchers found that roughly 81% of 350 to 500 genotyped donors fell within the Caucasian-associated ancestry cluster.

Points from the study as a whole: When a later analysis was performed, an Asian-associated ancestry cluster reportedly had fewer N-insertions than the roughly 700-donor mean. When presence/absence was analysed, sequencing depth was taken to be roughly uniform across donors.

V was pared by 5 bases and J by 7 bases, with 9 bases of the junction left unmatched. Germline values: CDR1 SEHNR, CDR2 FQNEAQ (reference sequence). CDR3 length: 15 residues. In the case of this clone: Antigen unknown.

A multiplex PCR was run with 60 Vbeta primers and 13 Jbeta primers. Generated by immunoSEQ multiplex PCR, the TCRdb table keeps only in-frame clones and is missing some. The repertoire has approximately 100,000 clones, roughly three quarters of them found once; the top ten carry roughly a tenth. The receptor was isolated from a middle-aged man in good health and CMV-seropositive. The chain couples TRBV7-9 to TRBJ2-2; the match to TRBD1 covers 8 bases. The sample consisted of PBMCs. In DNA, the CDR3 is TGTGCCAGCAGCCCTCAGACAGGGGATCGCGGGGAGCTGTTTTTT. It is translated as CASSPQTGDRGELFF. The full variable domain, its missing parts supplied by reference TRBV7-9 and TRBJ2-2, is DTGVSQNPRHKITKRGQNVTFRCDPISEHNRLYWYRQTLGQGPEFLTYFQNEAQLEKSRLLSDRFSAERPKGSFSTLEIQRTEQGDSAMYLCASSPQTGDRGELFFGEGSRLTVL.